This T cell receptor beta chain was obtained from a study of cytomegalovirus exposure and HLA in healthy donors. Study findings and constraints: It was likely that a cluster of highly shared sequence variants was a sequencing artifact.

This PCR relied on a set of 60 Vbeta primers and 13 Jbeta primers. Methods used by the authors: It was a later analysis that counted around 85 million unique TCR beta chains, of which 9.5 million to 14 million were shared. Only in-frame clones appear in the TCRdb table, and some are missing; sequencing was by immunoSEQ multiplex PCR. V, J and clone size were drawn from that table, and D and trimming were deduced from the DNA. The sample comprises about 180,000 clones, over 65% of which are singletons, and around 1.6% rests with the top ten. Turning to this clone: What it binds is unknown.

This CDR3 is 13 amino acids long. The V gene end was trimmed by 7 bases and the J gene end by 2 bases; junction bases not matched to a gene: 5. Germline V gives CDR1 LNHDA, CDR2 SQIVND (reference sequence). The clonotype comes from a man younger than 35 in good health and CMV-seronegative. Source material: PBMCs. The chain combines TRBV19 with TRBJ2-7; 7 positions agree with TRBD1. The CDR3 DNA sequence: TGTGCCAGTACGCGGACAGGCACCTACGAGCAGTACTTC. Its translation: CASTRTGTYEQYF.